This entry describes one T cell receptor beta chain. The record originates from a study of shared clonotypes between healthy human individuals. Background on the study: The people who gave samples were a couple of women and a few men aged 18 to 49.

V lost 6 bases to trimming and J lost 0 bases; unmatched junction nucleotides: 2. CDR1 SEHNR and CDR2 FQNEAQ come from the germline V gene (reference sequence). The CDR3 runs to 14 residues. Genomic DNA of each subset was evenly split across several immunoSEQ plates. TCRdb's copy holds only in-frame clones and misses some; the assay was immunoSEQ multiplex PCR. The table has hundreds of thousands of clones, approximately 73% seen once. There were no recent acute infections or vaccinations among the donors, who were healthy HIV-negative adults. The receptor comes from a woman aged 25 to 39 in good health. Sequencing input: memory CD4+ T cells sorted from blood. Subset here: CD45RA-negative fraction. The chain has TRBV7-9 and TRBJ1-1; 9 bases are shared with TRBD1. CDR3 in DNA: TGTGCCAGCAGTGGGACAGGGATGAACACTGAAGCTTTCTTT. It is translated as CASSGTGMNTEAFF.